A selection of T cell receptor beta chains follows, all from one sample in a study of blood T cell repertoires in COVID-19. Sequenced by immunoSEQ multiplex PCR; TCRdb stores in-frame clones only, minus some. The data show under 90,000 clones, with roughly 87% seen just once and 5% to 5.5% held by the top ten. Sequencing was carried out using peripheral blood. The receptors come from a man aged 55 to 70 with acute or convalescent COVID-19. Both conserved end residues are part of each CDR3. A D gene is named only where the DNA matches it firmly. Size is omitted from some rows. Given values are once, few, many or a class for expanded clones.

d_call: TRBD1; j_call: TRBJ1-6; v_call: TRBV14; clone_size: .; cdr3_nt: TGTGCCAGCCGAACCGGGACAGAAGTTTCACCCCTCCACTTT; cdr3_aa: CASRTGTEVSPLHF
d_call: .; j_call: TRBJ2-2; v_call: TRBV9; clone_size: many; cdr3_nt: TGTGCCAGCAGCGTAACAGGAGCGAACACCGGGGAGCTGTTTTTT; cdr3_aa: CASSVTGANTGELFF
d_call: .; j_call: TRBJ1-3; v_call: TRBV4-3; clone_size: few; cdr3_nt: TGCGCCAGCAGCCCCAGCTCGGGAGGGTCTGGAAACACCATATATTTT; cdr3_aa: CASSPSSGGSGNTIYF
d_call: TRBD2; j_call: TRBJ2-5; v_call: TRBV11-2; clone_size: .; cdr3_nt: TGTGCCAGCAGCTGGGGTGAAGCGGGGGAAGGAGAGACCCAGTACTTC; cdr3_aa: CASSWGEAGEGETQYF
d_call: .; j_call: TRBJ1-1; v_call: TRBV5-4; clone_size: .; cdr3_nt: TGTGCCAGCAGCTTGGCCCCACGGTTATTGGAAGCTTTCTTT; cdr3_aa: CASSLAPRLLEAFF
d_call: .; j_call: TRBJ2-5; v_call: TRBV7-6; clone_size: .; cdr3_nt: TGTGCCAGCAGCTCCTCAGAGACCCAGTACTTC; cdr3_aa: CASSSSETQYF
d_call: .; j_call: TRBJ1-5; v_call: TRBV27; clone_size: medium-sized; cdr3_nt: TGTGCCAGCAATGAACAGGGTGGGGATCAGCCCCAGCATTTT; cdr3_aa: CASNEQGGDQPQHF
d_call: .; j_call: TRBJ1-2; v_call: TRBV3-1/TRBV3-2; clone_size: .; cdr3_nt: TGTGCCAGCAGCCGAGAATATGTCGGGGGCTATGGCTACACCTTC; cdr3_aa: CASSREYVGGYGYTF
d_call: TRBD1; j_call: TRBJ2-5; v_call: TRBV27; clone_size: .; cdr3_nt: TGTGCCAGCAGTATACAGGGGGCATCAGAGACCCAGTACTTC; cdr3_aa: CASSIQGASETQYF
d_call: TRBD1; j_call: TRBJ2-7; v_call: TRBV5-1; clone_size: .; cdr3_nt: TGCGCCAGCAGCTTGGGGGACAGGGCATACGAGCAGTACTTC; cdr3_aa: CASSLGDRAYEQYF
d_call: .; j_call: TRBJ1-1; v_call: TRBV14; clone_size: .; cdr3_nt: TGTGCCACCCAATCGGCCCCGAGGTGGACTGAAGCTTTCTTT; cdr3_aa: CATQSAPRWTEAFF
d_call: TRBD1; j_call: TRBJ1-2; v_call: TRBV5-1; clone_size: few; cdr3_nt: TGCGCCAGCAGCCCAAGACAGGGGGAGGGCTATGGCTACACCTTC; cdr3_aa: CASSPRQGEGYGYTF
d_call: .; j_call: TRBJ1-4; v_call: TRBV4-1; clone_size: .; cdr3_nt: TGCGCCAGCAGCCAAGAGAGCGGAAGGGATAATGAAAAACTGTTTTTT; cdr3_aa: CASSQESGRDNEKLFF
d_call: TRBD2; j_call: TRBJ2-7; v_call: TRBV5-4; clone_size: .; cdr3_nt: TGTGCCAGCAGCTTGTTAGCGGGGGAAGGCGAGCAGTACTTC; cdr3_aa: CASSLLAGEGEQYF
d_call: .; j_call: TRBJ1-6; v_call: TRBV6-2/TRBV6-3; clone_size: few; cdr3_nt: TGTGCCAGCAGCCCCGGACTAGTGCGAATTGGTAATTCACCCCTCCACTTT; cdr3_aa: CASSPGLVRIGNSPLHF
d_call: .; j_call: TRBJ2-6; v_call: TRBV4-3; clone_size: .; cdr3_nt: TGCGCCAGCAGCCAAGGCAGGGCTGGGGCCAACGTCCTGACTTTC; cdr3_aa: CASSQGRAGANVLTF
d_call: TRBD2; j_call: TRBJ2-1; v_call: TRBV6-5; clone_size: .; cdr3_nt: TGTGCCAGCAGTTCCCAGGGAGGGGAATCCACCAATGAGCAGTTCTTC; cdr3_aa: CASSSQGGESTNEQFF
d_call: .; j_call: TRBJ1-3; v_call: TRBV14; clone_size: .; cdr3_nt: TGTGCCAGCAGCCAAGATTACGGTCCGGGGATATGGAACACCATATATTTT; cdr3_aa: CASSQDYGPGIWNTIYF
d_call: TRBD2; j_call: TRBJ2-3; v_call: TRBV3-1/TRBV3-2; clone_size: .; cdr3_nt: TGTGCCAGCAGCCAACTCGCGGGGGGGCTAACAGATACGCAGTATTTT; cdr3_aa: CASSQLAGGLTDTQYF
d_call: .; j_call: TRBJ2-1; v_call: TRBV10-2; clone_size: few; cdr3_nt: TGCGCCAGCAGCCGGGACGCAGGGGGGCAGGGTCGATACAATGAGCAGTTCTTC; cdr3_aa: CASSRDAGGQGRYNEQFF